This T cell receptor (beta chain) came from a study of early T cells in non-severe SARS-CoV-2 infection. As for the study in general: Sequencing targeted bulk RNA from unsorted whole blood, leaving chains unpaired.

The table lists this clonotype with a few counts. Its target is unknown. Study-wide results and limits: Anti-spike CD8 responses were favored by VDJdb matching, which missed private and CD4 specificities.

Tagging with unique molecular identifiers was applied to individual cDNA molecules. MiXCR, run by TCRdb on the 5' RACE reads, gives a single entry per CDR3 protein. The data contain around 55,000 distinct CDR3 sequences, around 13% of them singletons. J lost 5 bases, V lost 0 bases, and 5 bases had no gene match. The CDR3 length is 16 residues. Germline CDR1 MNHEY, CDR2 SVGAGI. The specimen was whole blood. The chain employs TRBV6-5 and TRBJ2-3; 10 bases map to TRBD2. This receptor was taken from an adult who was a healthcare worker with PCR-confirmed SARS-CoV-2 infection or an uninfected control (not recorded which). This chain's CDR3 is CASSYSKLAGLDTQYF. CDR3 DNA: TGTGCCAGCAGTTACTCGAAACTAGCGGGGCTAGATACGCAGTATTTT.